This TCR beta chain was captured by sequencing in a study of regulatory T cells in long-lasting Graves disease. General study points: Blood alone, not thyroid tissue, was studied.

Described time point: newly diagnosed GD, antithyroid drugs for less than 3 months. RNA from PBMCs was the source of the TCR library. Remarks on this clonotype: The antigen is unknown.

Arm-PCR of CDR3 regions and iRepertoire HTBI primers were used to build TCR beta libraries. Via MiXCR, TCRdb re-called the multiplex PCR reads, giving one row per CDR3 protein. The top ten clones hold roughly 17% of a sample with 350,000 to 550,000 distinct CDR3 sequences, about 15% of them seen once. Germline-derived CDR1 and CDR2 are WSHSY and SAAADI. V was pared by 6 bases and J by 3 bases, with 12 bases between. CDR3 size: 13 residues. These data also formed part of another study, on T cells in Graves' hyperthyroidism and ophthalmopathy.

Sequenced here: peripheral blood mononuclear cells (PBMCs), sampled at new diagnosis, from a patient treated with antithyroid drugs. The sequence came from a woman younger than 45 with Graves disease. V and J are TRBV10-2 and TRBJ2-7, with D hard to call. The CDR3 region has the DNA TGCGCCAGCAGGGGCGGACCGGACTACGAGCAGTACTTC. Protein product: CASRGGPDYEQYF.